This note documents a single T cell receptor (beta chain) sequence. Original methodology: Reference gene primers were amplified, and this amplification served to estimate nucleated cell counts. Libraries were prepared by immunoSEQ multiplex PCR; TCRdb keeps only in-frame clonotypes and omits some of them. Clone size and the V and J calls come from that table; the DNA yielded D and trimming. The table has over 150,000 clones, more than 75% seen once. In Seattle, patients joined the study during active infection and were tracked longitudinally. The data were taken from a study of blood T cell repertoires in COVID-19. Study as a whole: Samples came from the United States, Italy and Spain, spanning acute and convalescent COVID-19. The cDNA or gDNA used as material had been derived from T cells, B-cell-depleted T cells, or PBMCs.

Germline values: CDR1 SEHNR, CDR2 FQNEAQ (reference sequence). The CDR3 contains 16 residues. The J segment lost 6 bases and the V segment lost 0 bases, leaving 8 bases of the junction unmatched. The sample comprised peripheral blood. The clonotype originates from a man in his late teens or twenties with COVID-19, enrolled during active disease. V gene TRBV7-9 combines with J gene TRBJ1-2; 9 bases are a match to TRBD1. In nucleotides, the CDR3 is TGTGCCAGCAGCTTAGCTCCGGGACAGGGATTCCATGGCTACACCTTC. Translated: CASSLAPGQGFHGYTF.